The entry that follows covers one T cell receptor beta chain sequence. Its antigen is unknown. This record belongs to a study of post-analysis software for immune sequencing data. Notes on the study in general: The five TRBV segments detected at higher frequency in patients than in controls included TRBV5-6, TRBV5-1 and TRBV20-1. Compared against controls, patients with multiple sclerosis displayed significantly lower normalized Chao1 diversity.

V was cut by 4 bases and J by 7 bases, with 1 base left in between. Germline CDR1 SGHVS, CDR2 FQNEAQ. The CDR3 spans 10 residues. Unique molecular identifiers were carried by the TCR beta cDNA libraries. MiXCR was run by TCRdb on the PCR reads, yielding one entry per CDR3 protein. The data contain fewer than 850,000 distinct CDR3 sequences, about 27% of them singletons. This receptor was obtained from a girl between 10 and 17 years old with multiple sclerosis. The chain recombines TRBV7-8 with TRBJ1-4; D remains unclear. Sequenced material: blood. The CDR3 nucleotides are TGTGCCAGCAGCTCTGAAAAACTGTTTTTT. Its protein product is CASSSEKLFF.